A single sample is the source of the 2 T cell receptor beta chains below, sequenced in a study of blood T cells in healthy people across ages. A second PCR, run for roughly 6 to 11 cycles, used a sample-barcoded 5' primer plus a J-beta primer mix. TCRdb redid the calling of the 5' RACE reads with MiXCR, one entry per CDR3 protein. The sample contains about 590,000 distinct CDR3 sequences, approximately 30% of which appear only once. Sample: blood. The origin of the receptors is a woman older than 75 in good health.

This clonotype was found many times. V gene TRBV11-2 combines with J gene TRBJ2-7, with 7 bases that match TRBD1. Trimming at V came to 5 bases and at J to 1 base, leaving 5 bases not matched to a gene. This CDR3 contains 14 residues. Germline-derived CDR1 and CDR2 are SGHAT and FQNNGV. The CDR3 reads CASSPTGRSYEQYF. The CDR3 DNA reads TGTGCCAGCAGCCCGACAGGGCGTTCCTACGAGCAGTACTTC.

CDR3 sequence: CASSQGLGAGANVLTF. The CDR3 DNA reads TGTGCCAGCAGCCAAGGGCTGGGAGCTGGGGCCAACGTCCTGACTTTC. The chain employs TRBV3-1 and TRBJ2-6; possible D gene TRBD2, 5 bases. The V and J ends lost 1 base and 2 bases respectively, with 9 bases between them. Looked up from germline, CDR1 is LGHDT and CDR2 is YNNKEL (reference sequence). The CDR3 spans 16 residues.